This T cell receptor (beta chain) derives from a study of blood T cell repertoires in COVID-19. Looking at the study overall: There were acute and convalescent COVID-19 samples, and they came from the United States, Italy and Spain.

Here immunoSEQ multiplex PCR was the method, and the copy in TCRdb shows in-frame clones only, minus some. Found here are around 130,000 clones, around 78% of them singletons; the top ten hold about 10%. With 5 bases removed from V and 5 bases from J, the gap between germline ends came to 10 bases. The CDR3 extends over 13 amino acids. Per germline, CDR1 SGHRS and CDR2 YFSETQ. In its sample, this clone was seen once. The clonotype originates from a human donor in a cohort sampled during active COVID-19. The specimen sequenced was peripheral blood. The V call is TRBV5-1, the J call TRBJ1-4; D is possibly TRBD1 (6 bases). The CDR3 coding sequence is TGCGCCAGCAGGGACAGCTTAAATGAAAAACTGTTTTTT. Encoded protein: CASRDSLNEKLFF.